This T cell receptor beta chain was identified during a study of T-cell reconstitution after alpha-beta-depleted transplantation in children. Findings of the study overall: Hyperexpanded clones declined; after one year, newly produced T cells mostly supplied diversity. Several hundred rapidly expanded clones from non-depleted graft cells reportedly supplied alpha-beta T cells about two months post-transplant. In some patients, recipient T cells and intrathymic progenitors surviving conditioning explained high day-60 diversity.

This CDR3 has 17 residues. V lost 4 bases, J lost 7 bases, and 16 bases stayed unmatched. Germline V gives CDR1 LNHDA, CDR2 SQIVND (reference sequence). Concerning this clonotype itself: Its antigen is currently unknown.

This sample's TCRbeta library carried unique molecular identifier barcodes. TCRdb re-called the PCR reads with MiXCR, one entry per CDR3 protein. Of around 76,000 distinct CDR3 sequences in the sample, roughly 20% were seen once. Sequencing used PBMCs, mostly from graft donor cells, obtained 360 days after TCRalphabeta/CD19-depleted stem cell transplant. The chain carries TRBV19 and TRBJ2-1; TRBD2 matches 7 bases. The sequence came from a male patient under 10 years old who had a stem cell transplant for acute lymphoblastic leukemia, so the T cells may come from the graft donor. The CDR3 DNA reads TGTGCCAGTAGTAAATCGGCCGGGGGTCTGGGAGGGAATGAGCAGTTCTTC. Amino acids: CASSKSAGGLGGNEQFF.